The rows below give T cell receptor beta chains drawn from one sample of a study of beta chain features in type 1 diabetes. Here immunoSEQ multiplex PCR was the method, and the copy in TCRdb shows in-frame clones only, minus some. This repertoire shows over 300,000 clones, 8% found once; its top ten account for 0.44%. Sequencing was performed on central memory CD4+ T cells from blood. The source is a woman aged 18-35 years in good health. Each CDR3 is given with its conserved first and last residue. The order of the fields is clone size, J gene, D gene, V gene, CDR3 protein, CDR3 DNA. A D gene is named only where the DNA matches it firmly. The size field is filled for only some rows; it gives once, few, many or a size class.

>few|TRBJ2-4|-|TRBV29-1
CSVESGQGKNIQYF
TGCAGCGTTGAATCCGGCCAGGGTAAAAACATTCAGTACTTC
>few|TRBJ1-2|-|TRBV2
CASSERGAPINYGYTF
TGTGCCAGCAGTGAGCGGGGGGCCCCGATTAACTATGGCTACACCTTC
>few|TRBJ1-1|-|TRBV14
CASSQVGREAFF
TGTGCCAGCAGCCAAGTGGGCAGAGAAGCTTTCTTT
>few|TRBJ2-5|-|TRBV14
CASSQDWETQYF
TGTGCCAGCAGCCAAGATTGGGAGACCCAGTACTTC
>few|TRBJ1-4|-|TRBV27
CASSPRMNEKLFF
TGTGCCAGCAGCCCCCGGATGAATGAAAAACTGTTTTTT
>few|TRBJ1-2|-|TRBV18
CASSRPSRGEEGYTF
TGTGCCAGCTCCCGCCCCTCTCGGGGTGAAGAAGGCTACACCTTC
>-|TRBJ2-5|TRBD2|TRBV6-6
CASMDSGNLYQETQYF
TGTGCCAGCATGGATAGCGGGAATTTGTACCAAGAGACCCAGTACTTC
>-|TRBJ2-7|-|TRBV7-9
CASSLGGGGSEPYEQYF
TGTGCCAGCAGCTTAGGAGGCGGGGGCTCAGAGCCCTACGAGCAGTACTTC
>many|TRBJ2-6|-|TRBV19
CASSPPRATGANVLTF
TGTGCCAGTAGTCCCCCTCGGGCTACTGGGGCCAACGTCCTGACTTTC
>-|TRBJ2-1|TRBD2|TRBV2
CASTIRGVAGTYNEQFF
TGTGCCAGCACCATTCGCGGGGTAGCGGGAACCTACAATGAGCAGTTCTTC
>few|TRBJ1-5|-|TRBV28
CASSFPGSPRGSNQPQHF
TGTGCCAGCAGTTTCCCCGGCAGTCCGAGAGGTAGCAATCAGCCCCAGCATTTT
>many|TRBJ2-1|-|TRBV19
CASSGGTVYNEQFF
TGTGCCAGTAGTGGCGGGACGGTCTACAATGAGCAGTTCTTC
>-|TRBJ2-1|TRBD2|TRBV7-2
CASSLTSVNEQFF
TGTGCCAGCAGCTTAACTAGCGTCAATGAGCAGTTCTTC
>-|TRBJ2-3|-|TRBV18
CASSPGQSGTDTQYF
TGTGCCAGCTCACCGGGACAATCCGGCACAGATACGCAGTATTTT
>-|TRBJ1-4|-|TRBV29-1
CSAQITRKNEKLFF
TGCAGCGCCCAGATTACAAGGAAGAATGAAAAACTGTTTTTT
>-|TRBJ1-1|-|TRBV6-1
CASSGSLGDPVAFF
TGTGCCAGCAGTGGATCGTTAGGGGACCCTGTCGCTTTCTTT
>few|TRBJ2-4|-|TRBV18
CASSPAMALAKNIQYF
TGTGCCAGCTCACCAGCGATGGCACTAGCCAAAAACATTCAGTACTTC
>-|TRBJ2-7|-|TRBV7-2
CASSLNSVSSYEQYF
TGTGCCAGCAGCTTAAATAGCGTAAGCTCCTACGAGCAGTACTTC
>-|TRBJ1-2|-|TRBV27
CASSFFQNYGYTF
TGTGCCAGCAGTTTTTTCCAGAACTATGGCTACACCTTC
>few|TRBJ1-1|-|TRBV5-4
CASSLPMNTEAFF
TGTGCCAGCAGCTTGCCCATGAACACTGAAGCTTTCTTT
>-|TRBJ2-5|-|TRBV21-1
CASSKEGPKETQYF
TGTGCCAGCAGCAAAGAGGGGCCTAAAGAGACCCAGTACTTC
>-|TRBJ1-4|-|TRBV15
CATSRPDGTNEKLFF
TGTGCCACCAGCAGGCCGGACGGAACGAATGAAAAACTGTTTTTT
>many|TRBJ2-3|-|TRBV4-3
CASSQDRRADTQYF
TGCGCCAGCAGCCAAGATAGGAGGGCAGATACGCAGTATTTT
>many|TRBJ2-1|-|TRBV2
CASRVESAGEQFF
TGTGCCAGCAGGGTTGAAAGTGCAGGAGAGCAGTTCTTC
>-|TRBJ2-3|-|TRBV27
CASSLTWGDTQYF
TGTGCCAGCAGTTTAACCTGGGGAGATACGCAGTATTTT
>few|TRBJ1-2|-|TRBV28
CASSRIPWGGYTF
TGTGCCAGCAGCAGAATTCCTTGGGGGGGCTACACCTTC
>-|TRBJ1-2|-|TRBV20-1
CRGYGYTF
TGCAGAGGCTATGGCTACACCTTC
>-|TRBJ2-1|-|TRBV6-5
CASSYDLAREQFF
TGTGCCAGCAGTTATGACTTGGCACGGGAGCAGTTCTTC
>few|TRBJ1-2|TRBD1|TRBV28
CASSSYRGNYGYTF
TGTGCCAGCAGTTCCTACAGGGGAAACTATGGCTACACCTTC
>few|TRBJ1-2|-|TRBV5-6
CASSLGTVTYGYTF
TGTGCCAGCAGCTTGGGGACAGTTACCTATGGCTACACCTTC
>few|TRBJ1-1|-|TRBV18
CASSRLTGNTEAFF
TGTGCCAGCTCACGACTGACAGGGAACACTGAAGCTTTCTTT
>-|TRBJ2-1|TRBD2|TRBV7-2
CASSFALSGSRFEQFF
TGTGCCAGCAGCTTTGCGCTTAGCGGGAGTCGCTTTGAGCAGTTCTTC
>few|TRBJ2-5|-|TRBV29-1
CSYQGGFQETQYF
TGCAGCTACCAGGGCGGATTCCAAGAGACCCAGTACTTC
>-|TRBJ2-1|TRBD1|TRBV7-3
CASSLDRGYNEQFF
TGTGCCAGCAGCTTAGACAGGGGCTACAATGAGCAGTTCTTC
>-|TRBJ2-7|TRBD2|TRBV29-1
CSVRSGGHYEQYF
TGCAGCGTTCGATCGGGAGGTCACTACGAGCAGTACTTC
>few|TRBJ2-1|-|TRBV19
CASSSTASSYNEQFF
TGTGCCAGTAGCAGTACAGCGAGCTCCTACAATGAGCAGTTCTTC
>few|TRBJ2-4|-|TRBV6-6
CASRAQGNKNIQYF
TGTGCCAGCAGGGCGCAGGGCAACAAAAACATTCAGTACTTC
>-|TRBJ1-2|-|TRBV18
CASSPYPGEDGYTF
TGTGCCAGCTCACCTTATCCAGGGGAGGACGGCTACACCTTC
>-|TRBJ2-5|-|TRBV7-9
CASSPTRTYQETQYF
TGTGCCAGCAGCCCGACTAGGACGTACCAAGAGACCCAGTACTTC
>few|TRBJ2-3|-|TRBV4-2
CASSQDPPGPRADTQYF
TGTGCCAGCAGCCAAGATCCCCCGGGACCAAGGGCAGATACGCAGTATTTT
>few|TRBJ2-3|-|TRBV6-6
CASRDMTSTDTQYF
TGTGCCAGCAGGGATATGACCAGCACAGATACGCAGTATTTT
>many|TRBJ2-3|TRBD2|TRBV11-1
CASSTSAGGPSDTQYF
TGTGCCAGCAGCACTTCAGCGGGAGGGCCATCCGATACGCAGTATTTT
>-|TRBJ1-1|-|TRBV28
CATLIGGWGTEAFF
TGTGCCACCTTAATAGGTGGTTGGGGGACTGAAGCTTTCTTT
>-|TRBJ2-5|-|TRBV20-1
CSASWGTTQYF
TGCAGTGCTAGCTGGGGAACGACCCAGTACTTC
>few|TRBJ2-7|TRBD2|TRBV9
CASSAGGTRGNEQYF
TGTGCCAGCAGTGCGGGCGGGACTAGGGGTAACGAGCAGTACTTC
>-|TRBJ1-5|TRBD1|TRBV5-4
CASSLTGDSNQPQHF
TGTGCCAGCAGCTTGACAGGGGATAGCAATCAGCCCCAGCATTTT